The present TCR beta chain was sequenced within a study of T-cell memory formation after mild COVID-19. From the 5' RACE reads, TCRdb called clonotypes with MiXCR, one entry per CDR3 protein. The profile shows about 210,000 distinct CDR3 sequences, approximately 10% of them singletons. The germline V gene encodes CDR1 SGHTA and CDR2 FQGNSA. This CDR3 has 13 residues. Between the trimmed V and J ends, which lost 5 bases and 5 bases, there was a span of 10 bases. The material sequenced was PBMCs or a T cell subset sorted from them (not recorded which). The chain is built from TRBV7-2 and TRBJ2-1; D is unclear. The receptor's source is a man younger than 30 who had mild COVID-19 (a few samples of this study predate the infection). Cell type and time point are not known. DNA of the CDR3: TGTGCCAGCAGCCCGACCGGAAACAATGAGCAGTTCTTC. It yields the protein CASSPTGNNEQFF. The entire variable domain, with the rest obtained from reference TRBV7-2 and TRBJ2-1, is as follows: GAGVSQSPSNKVTEKGKDVELRCDPISGHTALYWYRQSLGQGLEFLIYFQGNSAPDKSGLPSDRFSAERTGGSVSTLTIQRTQQEDSAVYLCASSPTGNNEQFFGPGTRLTVL.